This T cell receptor (beta chain) stems from a study of T-cell memory formation after mild COVID-19 (dated by TCRdb to the early 2020s). For context, the study as a whole: TCR sequence clusters from the two donors were largely donor specific. T-cell clones expanding and contracting after mild COVID-19 in a couple of donors were tracked by longitudinal TCRalpha and TCRbeta repertoire sequencing. Two young, previously healthy adult volunteers made up the cohort, one male and one female.

As for this clonotype: Its recognized antigen is unknown. The record has no base qualities; no much larger clone is one base away.

General conclusions and limits of the study: Contracting CD4+ clones turned up mainly in the CM and EM memory subsets, whereas EMRA was where CD8+ clones were enriched. The second-wave clones that peaked on day 37 were not confirmed to be SARS-CoV-2 specific. The study included only a couple of mild cases, and larger cohorts that include severe cases with pre-infection samples were judged to be necessary. The detection of some responding clones in pre-infection memory suggests that pre-existing cross-reactive memory T cells joined the SARS-CoV-2 response. Clones that contracted from day 15 to 85 showed balanced CD4/CD8 phenotypes, whereas a second wave of clones that expanded from day 15 to 37 leaned towards CD4+.

PBMCs were isolated by Ficoll-Paque density gradient centrifugation. CDR1 MGHRA and CDR2 YSYEKL are derived from the germline V gene. The CDR3 runs 14 residues from the cysteine to the phenylalanine. Only the CDR3 DNA is retained, 42 bases long and in frame from the first base. Deletion took 3 bases off V and 5 bases off J, with a span of 13 bases between the germline ends. Instrument on record: Illumina NovaSeq 6000. Using 5'RACE with constant-segment primers, TCRalpha and TCRbeta cDNA libraries were constructed, with sample barcodes and unique molecular identifiers added in the process. RNA was extracted from every sample with Trizol reagent. Library amplification was performed in two PCR steps, and a second sample barcode and Illumina TruSeq adapters were introduced in the second step. Sequencing of the libraries was done on an Illumina NovaSeq, producing 2 x 150 bp paired-end reads. The authors' pipeline ran thus. The reads were demultiplexed and collapsed into UMI-guided consensus sequences using migec v1.2.7. Using mixcr v2.1.11, UMI consensuses were aligned to TRA and TRB V and J templates and then assembled into clonotypes. Clonotypes were classified as expanded or contracted when called significant by both edgeR and NoisET, with noise models trained on biological replicates. For edgeR calls, the cutoffs were a false discovery rate-adjusted p below 0.01 and a log2 fold-change threshold of 1. As an exploratory analysis of dynamics, max-normalized trajectories of the 1000 most abundant clonotypes were examined with PCA combined with hierarchical clustering. The CD4 or CD8 phenotype of responding clones was assigned using the separately sequenced CD4+ and CD8+ repertoires. In TCRdb, the public reads were trimmed at Q25 with fastp and aligned with MiXCR, with productive beta chains retained. Each CDR3 protein appears once, grouped with its most common genes and DNA. TCRdb, not the original authors, processed these V and J calls. The sample table contains around 440,000 distinct CDR3 sequences; only one count was recorded for roughly 18% of them. Together, the top ten hold approximately 13% of the sample.

The chain links TRBV4-1 with TRBJ2-5, with the D gene uncertain. This TCR derives from an adult woman who had mild COVID-19 (a few samples of this study predate the infection). The sample titles of this study are shuffled in the database, so cell type and time point are left out; the donor was told from shared clones. Specimen: PBMCs or a T cell subset sorted from them (not recorded which). For the CDR3, the sequence is CASSQDRLTETQYF. The DNA reads TGCGCCAGCAGCCAGGACCGGCTGACGGAGACCCAGTACTTC.